Below are 28 T cell receptor beta chains sequenced from a single sample in a study of cytotoxic CD8 clonotypes in ibrutinib-treated CLL. Data came from immunoSEQ multiplex PCR; TCRdb stores just in-frame clones and leaves some out. The table includes 50,000 to 60,000 clones, 83% detected once. Sequenced here: PBMCs, sampled after 24 months of ibrutinib treatment. The source of these receptors is a human donor with chronic lymphocytic leukemia.

This clone has only one observation. The chain combines TRBV29-1 with TRBJ2-7, with TRBD1 matching over 9 bases. Losses at the gene ends were 4 bases for V and 1 base for J; bases not matched to a gene: 5. This CDR3 is built from 14 residues. Germline loops: CDR1 SQVTM, CDR2 ANQGSEA. Here the CDR3 reads CSVAGQGTSYEQYF. CDR3 coding DNA: TGCAGCGTTGCGGGACAGGGTACTTCCTACGAGCAGTACTTC.

The V gene is TRBV2, the J gene TRBJ1-4; D ambiguous. From germline, CDR1 is SNHLY and CDR2 FYNNEI. The CDR3 totals 13 residues. Trimming removed 6 bases at V and 7 bases at J, with 12 bases between. Here the CDR3 reads CASRSQAGEKLFF. CDR3 coding DNA: TGTGCCAGCAGATCCCAGGCGGGTGAAAAACTGTTTTTT.

V and J are TRBV11-2 and TRBJ2-7; D is perhaps TRBD2 (6 bases). Trimming removed 6 bases at V and 3 bases at J, with 15 bases between. The CDR3 has 14 amino acids. The germline CDR1 and CDR2 sequences are SGHAT and FQNNGV. CDR3 sequence (DNA): TGTGCCAGCAGGCGTCTTAGCGGTGACTACGAGCAGTACTTC. Encoded protein: CASRRLSGDYEQYF.

The genes are TRBV27 and TRBJ2-1, with TRBD2 matching 13 bases. V dropped 7 bases and J dropped 3; count of bases not matched to a gene: 6. The CDR3 extends over 16 amino acids. The germline V gene encodes CDR1 MNHEY and CDR2 SMNVEV (reference sequence). The CDR3 DNA sequence: TGTGCCAGCACCCGGACTAGCGGGAGACTCTACAATGAGCAGTTCTTC. This translates into CASTRTSGRLYNEQFF.

A single count supports this clone. V is TRBV30 and J is TRBJ2-3; 11 nucleotides align to TRBD2. The V gene end was trimmed by 2 bases and the J gene end by 3 bases; junction bases not matched to a gene: 4. In germline, CDR1 is GTSNPN, CDR2 SVGIG (reference sequence). The CDR3 is 15 amino acids. CDR3 amino acids: CAWSMTSGKTDTQYF. The CDR3 nucleotides are TGTGCCTGGAGTATGACTAGCGGGAAAACAGATACGCAGTATTTT.

The genes are TRBV28 and TRBJ2-1; TRBD2 agrees at 9 bases. V was pared by 2 bases and J by 4 bases, with 9 bases of the junction left unmatched. The CDR3 extends over 17 amino acids. Germline V CDR1 and CDR2: MDHEN, SYDVKM. CDR3 in amino acids: CASSLVNWTSVYNEQFF. The CDR3 region has the DNA TGTGCCAGCAGTTTAGTTAACTGGACTAGCGTTTACAATGAGCAGTTCTTC.

This sequence joins TRBV6-5 and TRBJ2-3; a possible D gene is TRBD2 (5 bases). V lost 4 bases to trimming and J lost 9 bases, with 23 bases between them. CDR1 is MNHEY and CDR2 is SVGAGI in the germline V gene. This CDR3 comprises 16 residues. CDR3 nucleotide sequence: TGTGCCAGCAGTTTCCAAAGCGGATGGGCCCGGGGAACGCAGTATTTT. Translating it yields CASSFQSGWARGTQYF.

This clone was counted between two and nine times. The V gene is TRBV5-5, the J gene TRBJ2-3; TRBD2 might be the D (6 bases). This CDR3 comprises 15 residues. The ends were cut back, 0 bases at V and 2 bases at J, with 10 bases in the middle. Germline-derived CDR1 and CDR2 are SGHKS and YYEKEE (reference sequence). In DNA, the CDR3 is TGTGCCAGCAGCTTGGGACTAGAACTCACAGATACGCAGTATTTT. This sequence encodes CASSLGLELTDTQYF.

The V gene is TRBV10-3, the J gene TRBJ1-1; D gene ambiguous. Germline V gene lookup returns CDR1 ENHRY and CDR2 SYGVKD. V lost 6 bases to trimming and J lost 2 bases, with 4 bases between them. This CDR3 comprises 11 residues. The CDR3 loop reads CAIRRNTEAFF. As DNA, the CDR3 is TGTGCCATCAGGAGAAACACTGAAGCTTTCTTT.

The chain combines TRBV11-3 with TRBJ2-5; D possibly corresponds to TRBD1 (5 bases). Between the trimmed V and J ends, which lost 2 bases and 2 bases, there was a span of 15 bases. The CDR3 is 16 residues long. Germline V gene data show CDR1 as SGHNT and CDR2 as YENEEA. CDR3 region: CASSLSGQSTQETQYF. The CDR3, as DNA: TGTGCCAGCAGCTTATCTGGACAAAGCACTCAAGAGACCCAGTACTTC.

In its sample, this clone was seen once. V is TRBV2 and J is TRBJ2-1; 9 nucleotides align to TRBD1. This CDR3 has 16 residues. Trimming took 6 bases from V and 9 from J; bases not matched to a gene: 15. Germline values: CDR1 SNHLY, CDR2 FYNNEI. The CDR3 DNA is TGTGCCAGCAGGTCCACGACAGGGGGGGTCGTGAGTGAGCAGTTCTTC. Its translation is CASRSTTGGVVSEQFF.

This clone appeared once. The V and J genes are TRBV10-3 and TRBJ2-2; no firm D call. This CDR3 is 17 amino acids long. Germline-derived CDR1 and CDR2 are ENHRY and SYGVKD. Deletions cut 2 bases from V and 0 bases from J, with 13 bases between. The CDR3 DNA reads as TGTGCCATCAGTGAGCCCGGACGGAACGCGAACACCGGGGAGCTGTTTTTT. It is translated as CAISEPGRNANTGELFF.

The chain links TRBV7-2 to TRBJ2-7; either TRBD1 or TRBD2 may fit D (6 bases each). V lost 1 base and J 6 bases, leaving 13 bases between the germline ends. CDR3 size: 14 residues. The germline CDR1 and CDR2 sequences are SGHTA and FQGNSA. The CDR3 DNA reads as TGTGCCAGCAGCTTAGGGGGGGACATGGTCGAGCAGTACTTC. Amino acid sequence: CASSLGGDMVEQYF.

The chain recombines TRBV30 with TRBJ2-3, with 8 bases matching TRBD2. The V gene end was trimmed by 4 bases and the J gene end by 5 bases; junction bases not matched to a gene: 11. The CDR3 totals 15 residues. The germline V gene has CDR1 GTSNPN and CDR2 SVGIG (reference sequence). CDR3 sequence: CAWTRTSFSEDTQYF. The CDR3, as DNA: TGTGCCTGGACCCGGACTAGCTTTTCAGAAGATACGCAGTATTTT.

The V and J genes are TRBV30 and TRBJ2-7; 8 bases align to TRBD1. Germline CDR1 reads GTSNPN; CDR2 reads SVGIG (reference sequence). Unmatched junction bases numbered 12, after V lost 7 bases and J lost 4 bases. The CDR3 has 14 amino acids. The CDR3 DNA reads as TGTGCCTTTATCGCGCAGGGGGCTATATACGAGCAGTACTTC. Amino acids: CAFIAQGAIYEQYF. The variable domain in full, completed from reference TRBV30 and TRBJ2-7, reads SQTIHQWPATLVQPVGSPLSLECTVEGTSNPNLYWYRQAAGRGLQLLFYSVGIGQISSEVPQNLSASRPQDRQFILSSKKLLLSDSGFYLCAFIAQGAIYEQYFGPGTRLTVT.

The chain employs TRBV30 and TRBJ2-1, with 7 bases fitting TRBD2. Germline assignment: CDR1 GTSNPN and CDR2 SVGIG (reference sequence). The CDR3 loop spans 14 amino acids. J was trimmed by 4 bases and V by 0 bases; bases with no gene match: 3. CDR3 protein: CAWSVQREYNEQFF. The CDR3 DNA reads TGTGCCTGGAGTGTACAGCGGGAATACAATGAGCAGTTCTTC.

This chain joins TRBV7-9 and TRBJ2-1; 9 nucleotides agree with TRBD2. With V trimmed by 5 bases and J by 7 bases, 9 bases remained unmatched. The CDR3 covers 15 residues. Germline V gene sequence: CDR1 SEHNR, CDR2 FQNEAQ (reference sequence). CDR3 sequence: CASSVSGTSMNEQFF. The CDR3 DNA reads as TGTGCCAGCAGCGTATCCGGGACTAGCATGAATGAGCAGTTCTTC.

CDR3 nucleotide sequence: TGTGCCAGCAGCTTAGACAGGGTGGTGCAGTACTTC. It specifies CASSLDRVVQYF. V is TRBV7-2 and J is TRBJ2-7; D may be TRBD1 (6 bases). Trimming took 1 base from V and 9 from J, leaving 10 bases between them. CDR3 length: 12 amino acids. Per the germline V gene, CDR1 is SGHTA and CDR2 is FQGNSA.

Only a few counts were recorded for this clone. The rearrangement links TRBV2 to TRBJ1-1, with D hard to call. CDR1 is SNHLY, CDR2 FYNNEI, per germline. Trimming took off 3 bases at V and 7 bases at J, with 3 bases between the two ends. CDR3 size: 10 residues. The CDR3 loop reads CASSDDEAFF. In DNA form, the CDR3 reads TGTGCCAGCAGTGACGATGAAGCTTTCTTT. The full variable domain, rest sourced from reference TRBV2 and TRBJ1-1, is EPEVTQTPSHQVTQMGQEVILRCVPISNHLYFYWYRQILGQKVEFLVSFYNNEISEKSEIFDDQFSVERPDGSNFTLKIRSTKLEDSAMYFCASSDDEAFFGQGTRLTVV.

The rearrangement uses TRBV30 and TRBJ1-2; D gene ambiguous. CDR3 length: 10 residues. V dropped 5 bases and J dropped 2 bases, with 3 bases sitting between them. Germline CDR1 GTSNPN, CDR2 SVGIG (reference sequence). The CDR3 DNA follows: TGTGCCTGGGGAAACTATGGCTACACCTTC. It specifies CAWGNYGYTF.

The J gene is TRBJ2-7, the V gene TRBV25-1; D not certain. V lost 8 bases and J lost 2, with 7 bases in between. The CDR3 runs to 11 residues. Germline V gene sequence: CDR1 MGHDK, CDR2 SYGVNS. The CDR3 DNA sequence: TGTGCCAGCGCCGCAACCTACGAGCAGTACTTC. Protein sequence: CASAATYEQYF.

The V call is TRBV7-2, the J call TRBJ2-1; TRBD2 matches 7 bases. The germline CDR1 and CDR2 sequences are SGHTA and FQGNSA. The CDR3 covers 15 residues. V shed 2 bases and J 8 bases; nucleotides not matched to a gene: 9. The CDR3 sequence: CASSLLAVPTDEQFF. The CDR3 DNA reads as TGTGCCAGCAGCTTACTAGCGGTCCCTACGGATGAGCAGTTCTTC. The complete variable domain, with remaining parts taken from reference TRBV7-2 and TRBJ2-1, reads GAGVSQSPSNKVTEKGKDVELRCDPISGHTALYWYRQSLGQGLEFLIYFQGNSAPDKSGLPSDRFSAERTGGSVSTLTIQRTQQEDSAVYLCASSLLAVPTDEQFFGPGTRLTVL.

This clone was recorded a few times. The rearrangement links TRBV10-1 to TRBJ1-5, with 8 bases aligning to TRBD1. The germline V gene has CDR1 WNHNN and CDR2 SYGVQD (reference sequence). CDR3 length equals 13 residues. Trimming took 6 bases from V and 6 from J; bases not matched to a gene: 4. The CDR3 DNA reads TGCGCCAGCAGCCGGACAGGGACTCAGCCCCAGCATTTT. Residues: CASSRTGTQPQHF.

The chain joins TRBV19 to TRBJ2-2; tentatively, D is TRBD1 (5 bases). The CDR3 contains 16 residues. Germline CDR1 is LNHDA and CDR2 is SQIVND (reference sequence). Deletions cut 9 bases from V and 4 bases from J, with 21 bases between. Here the CDR3 reads CASTPLRGQATGELFF. The CDR3 DNA sequence: TGTGCCAGCACACCATTAAGGGGTCAGGCCACCGGGGAGCTGTTTTTT.

This clone was observed a single time. The chain employs TRBV7-9 and TRBJ2-7; the match to TRBD1 covers 9 bases. CDR3 length equals 17 residues. Germline CDR1 reads SEHNR; CDR2 reads FQNEAQ (reference sequence). V was clipped by 6 bases and J by 2 bases; unmatched bases: 14. The CDR3 sequence is CASSQPKLGQGPYEQYF. The CDR3 DNA sequence: TGTGCCAGCAGTCAACCCAAGTTGGGACAGGGCCCCTACGAGCAGTACTTC.

The gene calls are TRBV10-1 and TRBJ2-7, with D unresolved. Trimming cost V 7 bases and J 3 bases, with 19 bases left between them. Germline CDR1 and CDR2: WNHNN and SYGVQD (reference sequence). This CDR3 has 15 residues. The DNA for the CDR3 is TGCGCCAGCACCGTGGGCGCGGAGCGCTACTACGAGCAGTACTTC. This sequence encodes CASTVGAERYYEQYF.

The chain has TRBV4-2 and TRBJ2-1; the D gene could be TRBD1 or TRBD2 (5 bases each). V was cut by 4 bases and J by 9 bases, with 16 bases left in between. From germline, CDR1 is LGHNA and CDR2 YNFKEQ. The CDR3 has 14 residues. CDR3 amino acids: CASSPWGIPGEQFF. The CDR3 nucleotides read TGTGCCAGCAGCCCCTGGGGGATCCCTGGTGAGCAGTTCTTC.

The J gene is TRBJ2-1, the V gene TRBV11-1; no clear D. Trimming took off 1 base at V and 5 bases at J, with 3 bases between the two ends. CDR3 length: 12 residues. From germline, CDR1 is SGHAT and CDR2 FQDESV (reference sequence). The chain's CDR3 is CASSLDDNEQFF. The CDR3 coding sequence is TGTGCCAGCAGCTTAGATGACAATGAGCAGTTCTTC.